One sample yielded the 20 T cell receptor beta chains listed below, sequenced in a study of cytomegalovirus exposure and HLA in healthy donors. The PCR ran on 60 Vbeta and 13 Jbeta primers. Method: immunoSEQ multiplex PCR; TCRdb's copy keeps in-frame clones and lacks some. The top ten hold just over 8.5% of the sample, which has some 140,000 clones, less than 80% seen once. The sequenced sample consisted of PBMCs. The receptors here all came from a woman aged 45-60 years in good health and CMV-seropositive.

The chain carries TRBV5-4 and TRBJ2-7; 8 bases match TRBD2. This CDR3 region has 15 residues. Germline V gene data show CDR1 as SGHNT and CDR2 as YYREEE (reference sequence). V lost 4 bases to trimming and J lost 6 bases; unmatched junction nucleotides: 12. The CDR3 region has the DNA TGTGCCAGCAGCCAAATCGGGGGGGACAACGGCGAGCAGTACTTC. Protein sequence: CASSQIGGDNGEQYF.

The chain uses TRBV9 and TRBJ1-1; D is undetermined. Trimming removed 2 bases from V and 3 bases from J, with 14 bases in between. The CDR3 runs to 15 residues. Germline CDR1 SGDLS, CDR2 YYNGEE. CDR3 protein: CASSVDSYGDTEAFF. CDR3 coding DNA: TGTGCCAGCAGCGTGGACTCATATGGGGACACTGAAGCTTTCTTT.

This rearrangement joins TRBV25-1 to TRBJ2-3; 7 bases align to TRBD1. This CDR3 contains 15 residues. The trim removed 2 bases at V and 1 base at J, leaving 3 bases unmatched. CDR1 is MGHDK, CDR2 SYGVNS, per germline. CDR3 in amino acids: CASSEQGDGTDTQYF. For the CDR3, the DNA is TGTGCCAGCAGTGAACAGGGGGATGGCACAGATACGCAGTATTTT.

CDR3: CASSLSGTEVYGYTF. The CDR3 DNA reads as TGTGCCAGCAGTCTCTCCGGGACAGAGGTCTATGGCTACACCTTC. This chain links TRBV28 with TRBJ1-2; TRBD1 matches 7 bases. Germline CDR1 is MDHEN and CDR2 is SYDVKM. J gave up 4 bases and V 5 bases, and 10 bases lay outside the gene matches. The CDR3 covers 15 residues.

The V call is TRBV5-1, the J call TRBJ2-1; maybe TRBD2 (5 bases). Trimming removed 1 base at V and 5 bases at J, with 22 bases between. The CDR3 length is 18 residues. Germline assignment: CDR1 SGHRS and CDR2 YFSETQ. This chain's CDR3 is CASSLLGLLNAGNNEQFF. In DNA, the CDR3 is TGCGCCAGCAGCTTGCTGGGCTTATTAAATGCGGGTAACAATGAGCAGTTCTTC.

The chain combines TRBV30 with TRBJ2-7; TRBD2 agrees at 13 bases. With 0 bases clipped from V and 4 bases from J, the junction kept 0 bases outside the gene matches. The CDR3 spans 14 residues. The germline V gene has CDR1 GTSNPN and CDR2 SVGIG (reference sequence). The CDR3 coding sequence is TGTGCCTGGAGTGTACTAGCGGGGGGGTACGAGCAGTACTTC. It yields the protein CAWSVLAGGYEQYF.

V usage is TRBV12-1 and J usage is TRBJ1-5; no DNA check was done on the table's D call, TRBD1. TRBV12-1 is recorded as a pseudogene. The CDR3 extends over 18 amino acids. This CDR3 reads CASSNVPGTGESNQPQHF. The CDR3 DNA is TGTGCCAGCAGCAATGTACCCGGGACAGGGGAAAGCAATCAGCCCCAGCATTTT.

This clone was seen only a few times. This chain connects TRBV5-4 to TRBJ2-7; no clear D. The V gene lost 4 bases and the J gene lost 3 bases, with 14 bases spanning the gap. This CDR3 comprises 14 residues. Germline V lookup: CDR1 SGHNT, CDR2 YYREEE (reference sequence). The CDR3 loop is CASSKESTYYEQYF. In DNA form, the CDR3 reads TGTGCCAGCAGCAAGGAGAGCACTTACTACGAGCAGTACTTC. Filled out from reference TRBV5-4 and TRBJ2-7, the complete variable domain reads ETGVTQSPTHLIKTRGQQVTLRCSSQSGHNTVSWYQQALGQGPQFIFQYYREEENGRGNFPPRFSGLQFPNYSSELNVNALELDDSALYLCASSKESTYYEQYFGPGTRLTVT.

The CDR3 DNA reads TGTGCCAGCAGCTTAGCAGGGGGGACGAGCAATCAGCCCCAGCATTTT. Translation: CASSLAGGTSNQPQHF. The chain recombines TRBV5-5 with TRBJ1-5; 7 bases map to TRBD1. The germline gives CDR1 SGHKS, CDR2 YYEKEE (reference sequence). After removal of 2 bases from V and 1 base from J, the junction contained 6 bases not matched to a gene. The CDR3 contains 16 residues.

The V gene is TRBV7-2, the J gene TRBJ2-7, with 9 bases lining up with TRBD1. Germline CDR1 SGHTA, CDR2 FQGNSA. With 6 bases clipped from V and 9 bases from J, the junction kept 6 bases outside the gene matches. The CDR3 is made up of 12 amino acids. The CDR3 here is CASRYDRGRQYF. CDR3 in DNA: TGTGCCAGCAGATATGACAGGGGGAGGCAGTACTTC.

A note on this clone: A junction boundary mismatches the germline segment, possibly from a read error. CDR3 protein: CASSWGTGGPGANGLTF. CDR3 nucleotides: TGTGCCAGCAGTTGGGGGACAGGGGGTCCTGGGGCCAACGGCCTGACTTTC. V gene TRBV27 combines with J gene TRBJ2-6; TRBD1 matches at 11 bases. The CDR3 covers 17 residues. Looked up from germline, CDR1 is MNHEY and CDR2 is SMNVEV (reference sequence).

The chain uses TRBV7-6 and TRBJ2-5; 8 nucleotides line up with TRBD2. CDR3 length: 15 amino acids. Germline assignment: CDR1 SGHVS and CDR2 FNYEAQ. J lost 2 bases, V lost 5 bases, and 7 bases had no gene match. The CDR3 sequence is CASSTGGTRQETQYF. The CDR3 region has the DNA TGTGCCAGCAGCACAGGTGGGACTAGGCAAGAGACCCAGTACTTC. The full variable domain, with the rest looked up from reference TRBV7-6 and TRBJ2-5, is GAGVSQSPRYKVTKRGQDVALRCDPISGHVSLYWYRQALGQGPEFLTYFNYEAQQDKSGLPNDRFSAERPEGSISTLTIQRTEQRDSAMYRCASSTGGTRQETQYFGPGTRLLVL.

For the CDR3, the DNA is TGTGCCAGCAGCGTCCAGGGACAAGACTTTTCACCCCTCCACTTT. Translation: CASSVQGQDFSPLHF. The chain is built from TRBV9 and TRBJ1-6; TRBD1 might be the D (6 bases). Trimming took off 2 bases at V and 9 bases at J, with 15 bases between the two ends. In germline, CDR1 is SGDLS, CDR2 YYNGEE. The CDR3 loop spans 15 amino acids.

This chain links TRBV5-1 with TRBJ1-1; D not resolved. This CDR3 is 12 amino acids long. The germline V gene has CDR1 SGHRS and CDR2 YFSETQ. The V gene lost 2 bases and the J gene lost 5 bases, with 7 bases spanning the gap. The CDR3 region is CASSLTRTEAFF. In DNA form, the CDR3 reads TGCGCCAGCAGCTTAACGAGGACTGAAGCTTTCTTT.

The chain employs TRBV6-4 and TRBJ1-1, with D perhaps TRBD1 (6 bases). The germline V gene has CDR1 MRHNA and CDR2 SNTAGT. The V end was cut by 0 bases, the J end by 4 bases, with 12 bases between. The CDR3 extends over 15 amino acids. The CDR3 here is CASSDSTGGGTEAFF. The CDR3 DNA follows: TGTGCCAGCAGTGACTCGACGGGGGGCGGCACTGAAGCTTTCTTT.

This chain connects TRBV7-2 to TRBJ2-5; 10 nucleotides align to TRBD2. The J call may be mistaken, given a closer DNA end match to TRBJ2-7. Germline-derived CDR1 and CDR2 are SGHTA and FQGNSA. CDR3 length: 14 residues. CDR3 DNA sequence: TGTGCCAGCAGCTACAGCGGGGGGGCTCCCGAGCAGTACTTC. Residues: CASSYSGGAPEQYF.

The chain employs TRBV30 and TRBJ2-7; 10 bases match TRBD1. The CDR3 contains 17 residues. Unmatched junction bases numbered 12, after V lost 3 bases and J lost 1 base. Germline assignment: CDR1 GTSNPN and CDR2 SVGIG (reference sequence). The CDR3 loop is CAWRMGQGRGVSYEQYF. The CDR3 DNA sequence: TGTGCCTGGAGGATGGGACAGGGGCGCGGAGTGTCCTACGAGCAGTACTTC.

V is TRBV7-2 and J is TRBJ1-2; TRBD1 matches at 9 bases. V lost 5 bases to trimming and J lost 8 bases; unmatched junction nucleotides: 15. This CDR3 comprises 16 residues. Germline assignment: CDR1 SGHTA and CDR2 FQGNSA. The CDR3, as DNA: TGTGCCAGCAGCGACCCCGGGACAGGGAGATTTCGGGGCTACACCTTC. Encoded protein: CASSDPGTGRFRGYTF.

CDR3 sequence reads: CASSLDRDNEQFF. The CDR3 DNA follows: TGTGCCAGCAGTCTCGACAGGGACAATGAGCAGTTCTTC. The genes are TRBV6-4 and TRBJ2-1, with 7 bases lining up with TRBD1. J lost 5 bases, V lost 5 bases, and 3 bases had no gene match. The length of the CDR3 is 13 residues. Per germline, CDR1 MRHNA and CDR2 SNTAGT.

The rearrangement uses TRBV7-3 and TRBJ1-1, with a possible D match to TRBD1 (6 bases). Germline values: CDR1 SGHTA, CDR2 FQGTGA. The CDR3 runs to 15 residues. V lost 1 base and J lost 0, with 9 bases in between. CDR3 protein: CASSLIGGLNTEAFF. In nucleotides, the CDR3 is TGTGCCAGCAGCTTAATTGGGGGCCTGAACACTGAAGCTTTCTTT.